This entry concerns a single T cell receptor (beta chain). This clone was observed a few times. Its cognate antigen has yet to be identified. Qualities for individual bases were not recorded, and no much larger clone is one base off. The time point label, read with the paper, signifies: about 28 days (+/-7) after the second vaccine dose. AZD1222 recipients given second doses at about 4 weeks or at about 12 weeks were pooled, since spike-specific TCR depth and breadth were not found to differ between the two schedules. Vaccinee samples came from UK trials COV001 and COV002, including a single-blind randomized controlled phase 2/3 trial of AZD1222 (ChAdOx1 nCoV-19) in healthy adults. Trial participant PBMC samples were collected at day 0 and day 28 after the second dose for TCRbeta chain sequencing. This sample was included in a study of T cell responses to AZD1222 COVID-19 vaccine (TCRdb year 2021). Concerning the study at large: TCR sequencing covered some 240 trial participants: around 210 given two doses of AZD1222 and around 26 given two doses of MenACWY control vaccine. Trial participants were enrolled by age into 18-55, 56-69 and 70-plus year subgroups, with about 150, 28 and 57 TCR-sequenced participants respectively.

The paper's findings and limits, for the study overall: Most participants were white British and females outnumbered males, and the authors suggested that clonal diversity may have been underestimated. Reportedly, almost half of the unique spike-specific TCRs recognized epitopes lying outside the regions that are mutated in the B.1.351 and B.1.1.7 variants. Spike-specific TCR breadth and depth rose significantly after two AZD1222 doses compared with day 0 and with MenACWY recipients. The vaccine-associated CD4 TCRs covered the entire spike protein, and the dominant responses fell in regions 160-218 and 743-854. The 56-69-year group was small, and its depth increase did not reach significance, likely because of low power. Only five to seven AZD1222 recipients were SARS-CoV-2 seropositive at baseline, limiting conclusions about previously exposed vaccinees. Because no day 14 peak-response samples were available, the repertoires could be characterized only after the peak T cell response.

The CDR3 regions of human TCRbeta chains were analyzed by immunosequencing. The authors processed their data as follows. TCRs in the repertoires were compared against a reference library of SARS-CoV-2-specific TCRs that had been generated with the MIRA antigen-specificity platform. Breadth meant the fraction of unique TCRs that were SARS-CoV-2-associated, whereas depth meant the fraction of total T cells that were SARS-CoV-2-associated. Using the MIRA data, each spike-specific TCR was assigned both to the spike region to which the TCR was reactive and to a CD4 or CD8 class. Log10-transformed breadth and depth values were compared by one-way ANOVA with Sidak's multiple comparisons tests. TCRdb took this table from immuneACCESS and kept in-frame rearrangements with V and J called. Such tables lack part of the clones; where checked against another copy, unresolved V genes explain under half of the gap, and the rest is unexplained. The V and J calls and clone size are taken from that table; D and trimming were inferred from the DNA. The sample contains 180,000 or so clones, around 90% of them found a single time. About 2.1% of the sample lies in the top ten.

The receptor was isolated from an adult who received the AZD1222 COVID-19 vaccine. The sample in question was peripheral blood, obtained 28 days after the second AZD1222 dose.

The CDR3 sequence is CASSIDRHPEALYGYTF. The nucleotide sequence reads as follows: TGTGCCAGTAGTATAGATCGGCACCCTGAAGCCCTCTATGGCTACACCTTC. The receptor chain draws on TRBV19 and TRBJ1-2; no D gene can be assigned with confidence. Including cysteine and phenylalanine, the CDR3 has 17 amino acids. CDR3 DNA is the only sequence kept; it has 51 bases, read in frame from the first base. CDR1 is given as LNHDA and CDR2 as SQIVND, both from the germline V gene (reference sequence). Between the V and J ends, shortened by 0 bases and 4 bases respectively, the junction contains 18 bases.